These T cell receptor beta chains were read from a single sample in a study of blood T cell repertoires in COVID-19. TCRdb keeps only in-frame clones here, not all; method: immunoSEQ multiplex PCR. Here the sample spans around 200,000 clones, roughly 80% being singletons. Sequencing was carried out using peripheral blood. Receptors were obtained from a man over 45 who had recovered from COVID-19. CDR3s include the opening cysteine and the closing phenylalanine or tryptophan. A D gene is named only where the DNA matches it firmly. Not every row has a clone size; where given, it reads once, few, many or a size class.

v_call	j_call	d_call	clone_size	cdr3_aa	cdr3_nt
TRBV27	TRBJ2-7	NA	NA	CASSFRDTRGEQYF	TGTGCCAGCAGTTTTCGGGATACACGGGGCGAGCAGTACTTC
TRBV6-2/TRBV6-3	TRBJ1-5	TRBD1	NA	CASSSTGANPYQPQHF	TGTGCCAGCAGTTCGACAGGGGCGAACCCCTATCAGCCCCAGCATTTT
TRBV5-6	TRBJ1-2	TRBD1	NA	CASSIDRGRASYGYTF	TGTGCCAGCAGCATCGACAGGGGGCGCGCCTCCTATGGCTACACCTTC
TRBV20-1	TRBJ1-1	NA	NA	CSARGGSEAFF	TGCAGTGCTAGAGGAGGAAGTGAAGCTTTCTTT
TRBV6-1	TRBJ1-6	TRBD1	NA	CASSEIFFQGDNSPLHF	TGTGCCAGCAGTGAAATTTTTTTCCAGGGGGACAATTCACCCCTCCACTTT
TRBV6-2/TRBV6-3	TRBJ1-1	TRBD1	NA	CASSYSWGQMNTEAFF	TGTGCCAGCAGTTACTCGTGGGGACAGATGAACACTGAAGCTTTCTTT
TRBV10-3	TRBJ2-1	TRBD1	NA	CAIRGQDSYNEQFF	TGTGCCATCAGGGGACAGGACTCCTACAATGAGCAGTTCTTC
TRBV2	TRBJ2-6	NA	NA	CASWGVLSGANVLTF	TGCGCATCGTGGGGGGTTTTGTCTGGGGCCAACGTCCTGACTTTC
TRBV5-1	TRBJ1-1	NA	NA	CASSSVTSGTTEAFF	TGCGCCAGCAGCTCAGTCACTTCCGGGACAACTGAAGCTTTCTTT
TRBV5-6	TRBJ2-7	NA	once	CASSLGGRPYEQYF	TGTGCCAGCAGCTTGGGTGGGCGACCCTACGAGCAGTACTTC
TRBV30	TRBJ1-3	TRBD1	NA	CASDRGSSGNTIYF	TGTGCCTCGGACAGGGGGAGCTCTGGAAACACCATATATTTT
TRBV11-2	TRBJ1-6	NA	few	CASSYSGVGSPLHF	TGTGCCAGCAGCTACTCAGGGGTTGGTTCACCCCTCCACTTT
TRBV6-5	TRBJ2-1	TRBD2	NA	CASSFFGRGNEQFF	TGTGCCAGCAGTTTTTTCGGGAGGGGCAATGAGCAGTTCTTC
TRBV10-2	TRBJ2-7	TRBD2	NA	CASSEGGSYEQYF	TGCGCCAGCAGTGAGGGCGGGAGCTACGAGCAGTACTTC
TRBV19	TRBJ1-6	NA	NA	CASSISPGAYNSPLHF	TGTGCCAGTAGTATTTCTCCCGGAGCCTATAATTCACCCCTCCACTTT
TRBV28	TRBJ1-1	NA	NA	CAAVRGTMNTEAFF	TGTGCAGCAGTTAGGGGGACCATGAACACTGAAGCTTTCTTT
TRBV28	TRBJ2-5	NA	NA	CASSLPRGQQETQYF	TGTGCCAGCAGTCTCCCCCGTGGACAGCAAGAGACCCAGTACTTC
TRBV27	TRBJ2-3	TRBD2	NA	CASSLTNWAGVTDTQYF	TGTGCCAGCAGTTTAACGAATTGGGCGGGAGTAACAGATACGCAGTATTTT
TRBV9	TRBJ2-7	TRBD2	NA	CASSEGTSGLYEQYF	TGTGCCAGCAGCGAAGGGACTAGCGGACTCTACGAGCAGTACTTC
TRBV28	TRBJ2-7	NA	NA	CASRLTGPYEQYF	TGTGCCAGCAGGCTTACAGGGCCCTACGAGCAGTACTTC
TRBV6-5	TRBJ1-1	NA	NA	CASSYQSYGEEAFF	TGTGCCAGCAGTTACCAATCGTACGGGGAGGAAGCTTTCTTT
TRBV3-1/TRBV3-2	TRBJ1-5	TRBD1	few	CASSQAWPGGSNQPQHF	TGTGCCAGCAGCCAAGCGTGGCCAGGGGGGAGCAATCAGCCCCAGCATTTT